In its sample, the clone carrying this T cell receptor (beta chain) was seen once. This sample is part of a study of blood T cell repertoires in COVID-19. Background on the study: Acute and convalescent COVID-19 samples came from the United States, Italy and Spain. The cDNA or gDNA used as material had been derived from T cells, B-cell-depleted T cells, or PBMCs.

Losses at the gene ends were 2 bases for V and 4 bases for J; bases not matched to a gene: 5. The CDR3 has 16 amino acids. Germline-derived CDR1 and CDR2 are MNHEY and SVGAGI. In the original analysis: Estimation of nucleated cell counts relied on the amplification of reference gene primers. Only in-frame clones appear in the TCRdb table, and some are missing; sequencing was by immunoSEQ multiplex PCR. Clone size and the V and J calls come from that table; the DNA yielded D and trimming. The sample holds more than 250,000 clones, around 90% seen once. This sequence originates from a man aged 45 to 65 with active or convalescent COVID-19. What was sequenced was peripheral blood. This chain connects TRBV6-5 to TRBJ1-3, with 10 bases lining up with TRBD1. In nucleotides, the CDR3 is TGTGCCAGCAGTTACGCGGGACAGGGGAGCGGAAACACCATATATTTT. Its protein product is CASSYAGQGSGNTIYF.